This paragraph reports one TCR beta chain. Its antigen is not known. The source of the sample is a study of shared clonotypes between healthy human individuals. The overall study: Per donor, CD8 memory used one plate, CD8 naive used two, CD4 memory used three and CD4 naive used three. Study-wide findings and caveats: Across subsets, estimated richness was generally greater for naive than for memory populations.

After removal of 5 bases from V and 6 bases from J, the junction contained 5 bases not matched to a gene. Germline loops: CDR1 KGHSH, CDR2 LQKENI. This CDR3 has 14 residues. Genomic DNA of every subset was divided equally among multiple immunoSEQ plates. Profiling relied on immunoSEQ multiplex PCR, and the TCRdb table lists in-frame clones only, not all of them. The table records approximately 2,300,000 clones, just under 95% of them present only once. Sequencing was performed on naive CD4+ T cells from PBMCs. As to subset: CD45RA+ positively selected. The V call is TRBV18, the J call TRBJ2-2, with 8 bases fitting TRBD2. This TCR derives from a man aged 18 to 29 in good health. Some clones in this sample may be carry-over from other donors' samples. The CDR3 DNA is TGTGCCAGCTCATTCAGCGGGAGTGCCGGGGAGCTGTTTTTT. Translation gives CASSFSGSAGELFF.